These 14 T cell receptor beta chains came from one sample sequenced in a study of blood T cell repertoires in COVID-19. Assay: immunoSEQ multiplex PCR; the TCRdb copy retains only in-frame clones and omits some. The top ten hold roughly 3.1% of the sample, which has approximately 190,000 clones, 84% seen once. The sample consisted of PBMCs or T cells enriched from blood (not recorded which). The receptors originated from a woman aged 25-40 years who had been exposed to COVID-19.

The V and J genes are TRBV20-1 and TRBJ2-3; D remains unclear. The germline CDR1 and CDR2 sequences are DFQATT and SNEGSKA (reference sequence). This CDR3 is built from 11 residues. Trimming removed 8 bases at V and 5 bases at J, with 11 bases between. In DNA form, the CDR3 reads TGCAGTACATGGTCTGGAGATACGCAGTATTTT. This encodes CSTWSGDTQYF.

This clone came up once. V is TRBV5-8 and J is TRBJ1-2; 7 bases align to TRBD1. The CDR3 contains 14 residues. V lost 4 bases and J lost 4; bases outside the gene matches: 7. Germline V lookup: CDR1 SGHTS, CDR2 YDEGEE. The CDR3 region is CASSRGQYPYGYTF. The CDR3 nucleotides read TGTGCCAGCAGCCGGGGACAGTACCCCTATGGCTACACCTTC.

The gene calls are TRBV14 and TRBJ2-5, with TRBD2 matching over 10 bases. With V trimmed by 5 bases and J by 1 base, 4 bases remained unmatched. The CDR3 consists of 15 residues. The V gene's germline CDR1 is SGHDN and CDR2 FVKESK. The CDR3 DNA reads as TGTGCCAGCAGCTCAGCGGGGGGGACCCAAGAGACCCAGTACTTC. This sequence encodes CASSSAGGTQETQYF.

The chain uses TRBV29-1 and TRBJ2-7, with D perhaps TRBD1 (7 bases). The CDR3 sequence is 13 residues long. V dropped 2 bases and J dropped 0 bases, with 8 bases sitting between them. The germline CDR1 and CDR2 sequences are SQVTM and ANQGSEA. Written as DNA, the CDR3 is TGCAGCGTTGAACAGGGGGGCTCCTACGAGCAGTACTTC. Translating it yields CSVEQGGSYEQYF.

The chain employs TRBV4-3 and TRBJ1-5, with D perhaps matching TRBD1 (6 bases). Trimming left V 0 bases short and J 7 bases short, with 10 bases between. CDR3 size: 14 residues. Germline CDR1 and CDR2: LGHNA and YSLEER. The CDR3 DNA reads as TGCGCCAGCAGCCAAGAGAGGGGGAGCCAGCCCCAGCATTTT. Amino acids: CASSQERGSQPQHF.

CDR3 region: CASSQTAASFYGYTF. The CDR3 coding sequence is TGTGCCAGCAGCCAAACAGCGGCAAGCTTCTATGGCTACACCTTC. The V and J genes are TRBV14 and TRBJ1-2, with D unclear. Per the germline V gene, CDR1 is SGHDN and CDR2 is FVKESK. Trimming took 2 bases from V and 4 from J, leaving 14 bases between them. The CDR3 consists of 15 residues.

This chain uses TRBV5-1 with TRBJ2-1; D is undetermined. Germline CDR1 and CDR2: SGHRS and YFSETQ. Trimming took off 2 bases at V and 2 bases at J, with 8 bases between the two ends. The CDR3 consists of 14 residues. CDR3 residues: CASSFRDTYNEQFF. The CDR3 DNA follows: TGCGCCAGCAGCTTTCGCGATACCTACAATGAGCAGTTCTTC.

V is TRBV6-1 and J is TRBJ1-2; the match to TRBD1 covers 7 bases. The length of the CDR3 is 17 residues. Germline V lookup: CDR1 MNHNS, CDR2 SASEGT. J gave up 5 bases and V 1 base, and 13 bases lay outside the gene matches. The DNA for the CDR3 is TGTGCCAGCAGTGAAGACGAAACCGGGACAGTCTTGTATGGCTACACCTTC. This codes for CASSEDETGTVLYGYTF.

The CDR3 reads CASSVDNPGYGYTF. CDR3 bases: TGTGCCAGCAGCGTAGATAACCCAGGGTATGGCTACACCTTC. The chain has TRBV9 and TRBJ1-2, with a tentative D call TRBD1 (5 bases). Germline lookup yields CDR1 SGDLS and CDR2 YYNGEE. CDR3 length equals 14 residues. V was trimmed by 0 bases and J by 5 bases, leaving 11 bases between them.

The chain recombines TRBV19 with TRBJ2-7; TRBD2 is a possible D gene (6 bases). This CDR3 is built from 16 residues. The germline V gene has CDR1 LNHDA and CDR2 SQIVND (reference sequence). Trimming took off 5 bases at V and 2 bases at J, with 19 bases between the two ends. The CDR3 loop is CASSLRTGTAAYEQYF. Written as DNA, the CDR3 is TGTGCCAGTAGTTTAAGAACCGGGACTGCAGCCTACGAGCAGTACTTC.

The CDR3 sequence is CSGMGGGDYGYTF. The CDR3 region has the DNA TGCAGCGGCATGGGTGGCGGAGACTATGGCTACACCTTC. The J gene is TRBJ1-2, the V gene TRBV29-1; D unclear. V lost 7 bases and J 3 bases, leaving 15 bases between the germline ends. The germline CDR1 and CDR2 sequences are SQVTM and ANQGSEA. This CDR3 contains 13 residues. The variable domain in full, completed from reference TRBV29-1 and TRBJ1-2, reads SAVISQKPSRDICQRGTSLTIQCQVDSQVTMMFWYRQQPGQSLTLIATANQGSEATYESGFVIDKFPISRPNLTFSTLTVSNMSPEDSSIYLCSGMGGGDYGYTFGSGTRLTVV.

This clone was seen only once. The chain recombines TRBV6-2 or TRBV6-3 with TRBJ1-4; no clear D. The CDR3 totals 16 residues. The germline V gene has CDR1 MNHEY and CDR2 SVGEGT. The V gene lost 6 bases and the J gene lost 3 bases, with 17 bases spanning the gap. The CDR3 is CASSTRREAANEKLFF. The CDR3 DNA sequence: TGTGCCAGCAGCACCCGACGGGAGGCGGCTAATGAAAAACTGTTTTTT.

V gene TRBV2 combines with J gene TRBJ1-5; 8 bases agree with TRBD1. Germline V gene sequence: CDR1 SNHLY, CDR2 FYNNEI. The CDR3 is 13 amino acids. V was pared by 6 bases and J by 7 bases, with 5 bases of the junction left unmatched. CDR3 region: CASRDRVGQPQHF. The DNA for the CDR3 is TGTGCCAGCAGGGACAGGGTAGGGCAGCCCCAGCATTTT. The whole variable domain, filled in from reference TRBV2 and TRBJ1-5, reads EPEVTQTPSHQVTQMGQEVILRCVPISNHLYFYWYRQILGQKVEFLVSFYNNEISEKSEIFDDQFSVERPDGSNFTLKIRSTKLEDSAMYFCASRDRVGQPQHFGDGTRLSIL.

The V and J genes are TRBV19 and TRBJ1-1; the D gene is possibly TRBD1 (6 bases). The CDR3 spans 14 residues. CDR1 is LNHDA, CDR2 SQIVND, per germline (reference sequence). The ends were cut back, 2 bases at V and 2 bases at J, with 9 bases in the middle. CDR3 DNA: TGTGCCAGTAGTATAATACAGGGAAACACTGAAGCTTTCTTT. Its protein product is CASSIIQGNTEAFF.